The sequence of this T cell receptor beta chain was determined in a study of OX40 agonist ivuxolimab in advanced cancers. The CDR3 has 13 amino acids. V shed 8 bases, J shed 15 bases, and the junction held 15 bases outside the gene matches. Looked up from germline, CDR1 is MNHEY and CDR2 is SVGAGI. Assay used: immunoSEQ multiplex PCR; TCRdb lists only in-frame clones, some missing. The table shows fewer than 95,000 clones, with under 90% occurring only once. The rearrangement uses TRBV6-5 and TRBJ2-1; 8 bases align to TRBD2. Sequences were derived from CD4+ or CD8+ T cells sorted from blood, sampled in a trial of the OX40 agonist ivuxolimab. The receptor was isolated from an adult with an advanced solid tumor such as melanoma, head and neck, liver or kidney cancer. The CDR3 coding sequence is TGTGCCAGCGCAGACGGGGGGGGCCCCCGACGGTTCTTC. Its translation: CASADGGGPRRFF.